This TCR beta chain was captured in a study of blood T cell repertoires in COVID-19 (dated by TCRdb to 2019 to 2021). Context from the whole study: Samples from collaborators originated in the United States, Italy and Spain and spanned both the acute and convalescent phases of COVID-19. The material from the prospective study consisted of cDNA or gDNA derived from T cells, B-cell-depleted T cells, or PBMCs. Subjects who had been exposed to COVID-19, were actively infected with it, or had recovered from it provided the deeply sampled blood TCRbeta repertoires that made up the dataset. The repertoires were released in a freely available public database intended as a resource for research on the immune response to SARS-CoV-2. The samples were drawn from two sources: the first 160 participants of the ongoing ImmuneRACE study, and 1,254 subjects contributed by 6 global collaborators. The sample metadata nearly always contained a de-identified subject ID, COVID-19 status, age in years and sex. Where available, HLA class I and class II types were taken from metadata supplied by the sample provider and were not determined by assay-based typing. On the study overall, not on this receptor specifically: The quantity of clinical and demographic metadata differed by source and by participant and was supplied without curation.

In Seattle, one collaborating source enrolled patients while the infection was active and tracked those patients longitudinally over the course of disease. Collaborating institutions collected whole blood in K2EDTA tubes following their own protocols. For TCRbeta analysis, collaborators shipped samples as frozen whole blood, isolated PBMCs, or DNA extracted from either of those sample types. Spanning cysteine to phenylalanine, the CDR3 consists of 13 amino acids. Only the CDR3 region is kept as DNA, spanning 39 bases read in frame from base 1. Trimming removed 4 bases from V and 2 bases from J; the gene matches leave 2 bases unexplained. CDR1 and CDR2 were assigned from the germline V gene as KGHSH and LQKENI. This clone was picked up one time. This receptor's antigen is unknown. No qualities accompany the bases; no much larger clone lies one base away. The immunoSEQ Assay, a bias-controlled multiplex PCR, was used to amplify TCRbeta CDR3 regions from genomic DNA. The authors' analysis ran thus. Nucleated cell counts per sample were estimated from amplification of reference gene primers within the assay. To quantify the absolute abundance of each unique TCRbeta CDR3 rearrangement, sequence reads were collapsed and filtered. For each sample, productive Simpson clonality was calculated as the square root of Simpson's diversity index over productive rearrangements. TCRdb took over this immuneACCESS table, retaining in-frame rearrangements with V and J assigned. Such tables are incomplete; in checked studies, under half of the missing clones stem from an unresolved V gene, and the remainder is unexplained. Clonal size and the V and J genes are those of that table, whereas D and trimming came from the DNA. The sample profile shows tens of thousands of clones; approximately 80% of them were found once. The ten biggest clones cover 6.3% of the sample.

Rearrangement joined TRBV18 to TRBJ2-7, with 7 central nucleotides matching TRBD1. The TCR comes from a man aged 65 to 85 with COVID-19, enrolled during active disease. Sequencing was carried out using peripheral blood. The nucleotide sequence reads TGTGCCAGCTCACGTGGACAGGCCTACGAGCAGTACTTC. This is translated as CASSRGQAYEQYF.